This T cell receptor beta chain was recovered during a study of blood T cell repertoires in COVID-19. Grouping used clinical history reported by participants in a survey and questionnaire. The J segment lost 4 bases and the V segment lost 6 bases, leaving 4 bases of the junction unmatched. Germline V gene lookup returns CDR1 SEHNR and CDR2 FQNEAQ (reference sequence). The CDR3 consists of 14 residues. The protocol was immunoSEQ multiplex PCR, while the TCRdb copy is restricted to in-frame clones and leaves out a portion. The sample shows approximately 500,000 clones, 88% of them seen only once. The sample taken for sequencing was PBMCs or T cells enriched from blood (not recorded which). The V and J genes are TRBV7-9 and TRBJ1-3; 9 nucleotides line up with TRBD1. The origin of this receptor is a woman aged 40-49 years who had recovered from COVID-19. The CDR3 sequence is CASRGTGPGNTIYF. CDR3 DNA: TGTGCCAGCAGGGGGACAGGGCCCGGAAACACCATATATTTT.